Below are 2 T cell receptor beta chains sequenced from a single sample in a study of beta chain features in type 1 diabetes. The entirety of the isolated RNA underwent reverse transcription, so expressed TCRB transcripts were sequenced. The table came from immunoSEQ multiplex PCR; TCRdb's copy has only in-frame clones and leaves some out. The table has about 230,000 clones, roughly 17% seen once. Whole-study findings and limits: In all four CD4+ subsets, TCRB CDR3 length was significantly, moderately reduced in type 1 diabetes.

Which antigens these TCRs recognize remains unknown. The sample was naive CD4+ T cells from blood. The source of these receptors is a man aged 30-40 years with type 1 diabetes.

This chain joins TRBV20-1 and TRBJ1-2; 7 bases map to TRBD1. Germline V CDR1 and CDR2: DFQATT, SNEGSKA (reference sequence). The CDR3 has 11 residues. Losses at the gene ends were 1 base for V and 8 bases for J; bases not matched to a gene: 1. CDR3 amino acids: CSARGTGGYTF. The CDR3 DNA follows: TGCAGTGCTAGAGGGACAGGCGGCTACACCTTC.

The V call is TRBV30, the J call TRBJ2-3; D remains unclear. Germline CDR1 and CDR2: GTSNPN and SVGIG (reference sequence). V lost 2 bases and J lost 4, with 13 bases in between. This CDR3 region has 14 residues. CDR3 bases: TGTGCCTGGAGTAAACGGAGCGTCTCAGATACGCAGTATTTT. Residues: CAWSKRSVSDTQYF. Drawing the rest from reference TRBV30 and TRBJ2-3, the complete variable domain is SQTIHQWPATLVQPVGSPLSLECTVEGTSNPNLYWYRQAAGRGLQLLFYSVGIGQISSEVPQNLSASRPQDRQFILSSKKLLLSDSGFYLCAWSKRSVSDTQYFGPGTRLTVL.